These 15 T cell receptor beta chains came from one sample sequenced in a study of T cell responses to AZD1222 COVID-19 vaccine. Clones were read by immunoSEQ multiplex PCR, and TCRdb kept only the in-frame ones, dropping some. The sample contains some 200,000 clones, approximately 93% of which appear only once. Material: peripheral blood, obtained 28 days after the second AZD1222 dose. Receptors originate from an adult who received the AZD1222 COVID-19 vaccine.

The chain has TRBV2 and TRBJ1-6; D uncertain. The V and J ends lost 7 bases and 9 bases respectively, with 13 bases between them. CDR3 length: 13 amino acids. Germline CDR1 and CDR2: SNHLY and FYNNEI. CDR3 DNA: TGTGCCAGCAACCAAGAAGCGGGTTCACCCCTCCACTTT. Encoded protein: CASNQEAGSPLHF.

The V and J genes are TRBV9 and TRBJ1-3, with D uncertain. V was cut by 3 bases and J by 2 bases, with 12 bases left in between. Germline V gene data show CDR1 as SGDLS and CDR2 as YYNGEE. The CDR3 has 15 residues. The CDR3 DNA reads TGTGCCAGCAGCGGAGTGGGGTCCACTGGAAACACCATATATTTT. Its protein product is CASSGVGSTGNTIYF.

Comments on this clone: One end of the junction is discordant with germline, which a read error may explain. The chain carries TRBV7-6 and TRBJ2-5; D remains ambiguous. Germline V lookup: CDR1 SGHVS, CDR2 FNYEAQ. The CDR3 consists of 11 residues. CDR3 in amino acids: CASSNQQTQYF. In DNA, the CDR3 is TGTGCCAGCAGCAACCAACAGACCCAGTACTTC.

The CDR3 bases are TGCGCCAGCAGCCTACTGGGACAGCACTATGGCTACACCTTC. Amino acids: CASSLLGQHYGYTF. The rearrangement links TRBV5-1 to TRBJ1-2; the match to TRBD1 covers 7 bases. Germline CDR1 is SGHRS and CDR2 is YFSETQ. The CDR3 length is 14 residues. V dropped 4 bases and J dropped 3; count of bases not matched to a gene: 6.

This rearrangement joins TRBV5-4 to TRBJ2-2; the D is unclear. This CDR3 comprises 13 residues. Germline lookup yields CDR1 SGHNT and CDR2 YYREEE (reference sequence). V gave up 0 bases and J gave up 7 bases, with 7 bases separating them. CDR3 sequence (DNA): TGTGCCAGCAGCTTGGCCGTGGGCGGGGAGCTGTTTTTT. This sequence encodes CASSLAVGGELFF.

V usage is TRBV5-1 and J usage is TRBJ2-7; D call uncertain. Germline CDR1 is SGHRS and CDR2 is YFSETQ. This CDR3 comprises 16 residues. Trimming shortened V by 0 bases and J by 4 bases, and 17 bases separated the two germline ends. The CDR3 bases are TGCGCCAGCAGCTTGGGCACAGCCTCACTGGGTTACGAGCAGTACTTC. The encoded protein is CASSLGTASLGYEQYF. Full variable domain (rest looked up from reference TRBV5-1 and TRBJ2-7): KAGVTQTPRYLIKTRGQQVTLSCSPISGHRSVSWYQQTPGQGLQFLFEYFSETQRNKGNFPGRFSGRQFSNSRSEMNVSTLELGDSALYLCASSLGTASLGYEQYFGPGTRLTVT.

This sequence joins TRBV6-1 and TRBJ2-1; TRBD1 matches at 11 bases. Losses at the gene ends were 4 bases for V and 6 bases for J; bases not matched to a gene: 8. The CDR3 sequence is 16 residues long. Per germline, CDR1 MNHNS and CDR2 SASEGT. The CDR3 loop reads CASSARGQGVLNEQFF. In nucleotides, the CDR3 is TGTGCCAGCAGTGCACGGGGACAGGGGGTCCTCAATGAGCAGTTCTTC.

The rearrangement links TRBV28 to TRBJ2-2; TRBD1 agrees at 9 bases. CDR1 is MDHEN, CDR2 SYDVKM, per germline. The CDR3 has 15 amino acids. Trimming took 6 bases from V and 4 from J; bases not matched to a gene: 6. The CDR3 nucleotides are TGTGCCAGCAGGACAGGGGGACCCTCCACCGGGGAGCTGTTTTTT. This gives the protein CASRTGGPSTGELFF.

The CDR3 is CASRGQGRTTGELFF. CDR3 coding DNA: TGTGCCAGCAGGGGACAGGGTCGGACCACCGGGGAGCTGTTTTTT. This sequence joins TRBV2 and TRBJ2-2; 9 positions agree with TRBD1. Looked up from germline, CDR1 is SNHLY and CDR2 is FYNNEI. The CDR3 is 15 residues long. V lost 6 bases and J lost 4; bases outside the gene matches: 6.

This clone appeared once. This chain joins TRBV7-9 and TRBJ1-2, with 7 nucleotides matching TRBD1. V trimming: 5 bases; J trimming: 5 bases; junction bases outside the gene matches: 8. The germline V gene encodes CDR1 SEHNR and CDR2 FQNEAQ (reference sequence). The CDR3 extends over 14 amino acids. DNA for the CDR3: TGTGCCAGCAGCCTCGGACAGGACGTATATGGCTACACCTTC. It encodes CASSLGQDVYGYTF.

The J gene is TRBJ1-4, the V gene TRBV11-2, with D unresolved. This CDR3 comprises 16 residues. CDR1 and CDR2 from the germline V gene are SGHAT and FQNNGV. The V end lost 2 bases, the J end lost 3 bases, and 13 bases lay between the germline ends. The CDR3 loop is CASSLTPQRSNEKLFF. The CDR3 coding sequence is TGTGCCAGCAGCTTAACCCCTCAGCGATCTAATGAAAAACTGTTTTTT.

V gene TRBV14 combines with J gene TRBJ1-4, with D hard to call. The CDR3 length is 13 residues. Germline assignment: CDR1 SGHDN and CDR2 FVKESK. Trimming cost V 1 base and J 11 bases, with 11 bases left between them. CDR3 sequence: CASSQGVDWKLFF. For the CDR3, the DNA is TGTGCCAGCAGCCAAGGCGTTGATTGGAAACTGTTTTTT.

This chain connects TRBV7-2 to TRBJ2-1; 9 nucleotides match TRBD2. The CDR3 covers 15 residues. J lost 4 bases, V lost 4 bases, and 5 bases had no gene match. Looked up from germline, CDR1 is SGHTA and CDR2 is FQGNSA. CDR3 sequence: CASSSSGGLYNEQFF. Here the CDR3 DNA reads TGTGCCAGCAGCTCGAGCGGGGGGCTTTACAATGAGCAGTTCTTC.

The chain employs TRBV7-9 and TRBJ1-2; D gene unclear. This CDR3 has 13 amino acids. Germline CDR1 and CDR2: SEHNR and FQNEAQ (reference sequence). Trimming shortened V by 5 bases and J by 6 bases, and 13 bases separated the two germline ends. This CDR3 reads CASSPGGRDGYTF. CDR3 coding DNA: TGTGCCAGCAGCCCCGGCGGTCGGGATGGCTACACCTTC. Looking up the rest from reference TRBV7-9 and TRBJ1-2 gives the full variable domain: DTGVSQNPRHKITKRGQNVTFRCDPISEHNRLYWYRQTLGQGPEFLTYFQNEAQLEKSRLLSDRFSAERPKGSFSTLEIQRTEQGDSAMYLCASSPGGRDGYTFGSGTRLTVV.

Here the CDR3 reads CASSFYRNTEAFF. The CDR3 DNA reads as TGTGCCAGCAGCTTTTACAGGAACACTGAAGCTTTCTTT. The chain recombines TRBV7-9 with TRBJ1-1; D remains ambiguous. V was shortened by 3 bases and J by 1 base, with 6 bases between the two germline ends. This CDR3 is built from 13 residues. Per the germline V gene, CDR1 is SEHNR and CDR2 is FQNEAQ (reference sequence).